The table lists the clone carrying this TCR beta chain with many counts. This specimen belongs to a study of Graves' ophthalmopathy and Graves' hyperthyroidism. The CDR3 has 13 residues. Trimming took 3 bases from V and 3 from J, leaving 12 bases between them. CDR1 is GTSNPN and CDR2 is SVGIG in the germline V gene (reference sequence). Researchers took RNA transcripts and amplified TCR beta CDR3 regions from them. First-round RT-PCR relied on HTBI primers, and a second-round multiplex PCR came next. MiXCR, run by TCRdb on the multiplex PCR reads, gives a single entry per CDR3 protein. The sample records about half a million distinct CDR3 sequences, approximately 14% being singletons.

The chain recombines TRBV30 with TRBJ2-7, with a tentative D call TRBD1 (6 bases). Sequencing input: blood. The clonotype originates from a woman between 25 and 40 years old with Graves' ophthalmopathy. The CDR3 spells CAWRRPGHYEQYF. In DNA form, the CDR3 reads TGTGCCTGGAGGAGGCCGGGACACTACGAGCAGTACTTC.